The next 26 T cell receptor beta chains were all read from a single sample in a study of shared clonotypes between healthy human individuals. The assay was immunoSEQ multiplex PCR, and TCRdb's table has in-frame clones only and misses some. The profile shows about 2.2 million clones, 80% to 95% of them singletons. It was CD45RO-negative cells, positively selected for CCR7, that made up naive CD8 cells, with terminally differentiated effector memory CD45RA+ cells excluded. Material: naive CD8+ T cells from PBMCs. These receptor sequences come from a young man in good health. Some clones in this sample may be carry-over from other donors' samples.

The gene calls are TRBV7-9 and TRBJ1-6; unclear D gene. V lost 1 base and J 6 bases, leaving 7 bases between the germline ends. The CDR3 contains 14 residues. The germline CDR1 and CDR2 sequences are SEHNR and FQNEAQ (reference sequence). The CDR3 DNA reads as TGTGCCAGCAGCTTAGGGGATAGTAATTCACCCCTCCACTTT. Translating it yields CASSLGDSNSPLHF.

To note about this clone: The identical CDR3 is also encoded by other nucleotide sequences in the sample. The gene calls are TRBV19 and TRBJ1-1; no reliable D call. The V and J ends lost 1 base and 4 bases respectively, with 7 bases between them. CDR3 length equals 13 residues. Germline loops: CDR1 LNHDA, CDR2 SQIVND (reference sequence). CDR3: CASSIGGSTEAFF. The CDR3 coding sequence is TGTGCCAGTAGTATAGGGGGATCCACTGAAGCTTTCTTT.

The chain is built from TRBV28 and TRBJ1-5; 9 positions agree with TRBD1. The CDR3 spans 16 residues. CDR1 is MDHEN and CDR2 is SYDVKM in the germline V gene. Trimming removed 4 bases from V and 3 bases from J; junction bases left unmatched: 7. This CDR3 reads CASSSNWDRVNQPQHF. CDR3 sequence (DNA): TGTGCCAGCAGTTCAAACTGGGACAGGGTCAATCAGCCCCAGCATTTT.

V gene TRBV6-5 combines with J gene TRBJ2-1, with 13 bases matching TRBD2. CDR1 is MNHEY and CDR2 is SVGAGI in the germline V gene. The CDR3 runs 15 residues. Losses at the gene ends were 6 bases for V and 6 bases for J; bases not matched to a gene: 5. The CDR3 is CASRIGLAGANEQFF. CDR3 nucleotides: TGTGCCAGCAGGATCGGACTAGCGGGAGCCAATGAGCAGTTCTTC.

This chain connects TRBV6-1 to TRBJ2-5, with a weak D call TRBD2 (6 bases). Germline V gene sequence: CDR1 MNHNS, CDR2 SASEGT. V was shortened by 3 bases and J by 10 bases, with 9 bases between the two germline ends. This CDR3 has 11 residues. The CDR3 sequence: CASSDPGLQYF. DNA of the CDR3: TGTGCCAGCAGTGACCCGGGACTCCAGTACTTC.

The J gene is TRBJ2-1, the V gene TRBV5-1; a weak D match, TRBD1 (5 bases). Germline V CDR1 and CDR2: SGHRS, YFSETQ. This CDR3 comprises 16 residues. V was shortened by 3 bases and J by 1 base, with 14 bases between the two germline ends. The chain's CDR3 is CASSWMGRVSYNEQFF. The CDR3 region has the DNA TGCGCCAGCAGCTGGATGGGCAGGGTATCCTACAATGAGCAGTTCTTC.

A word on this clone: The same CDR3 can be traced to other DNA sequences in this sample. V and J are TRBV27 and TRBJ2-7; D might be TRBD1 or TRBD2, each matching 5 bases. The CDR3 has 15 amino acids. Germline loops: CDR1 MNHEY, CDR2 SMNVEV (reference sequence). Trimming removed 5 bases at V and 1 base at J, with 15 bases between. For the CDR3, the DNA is TGTGCCAGCAGTCCGGGGACGGGCCCTTCCTACGAGCAGTACTTC. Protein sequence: CASSPGTGPSYEQYF.

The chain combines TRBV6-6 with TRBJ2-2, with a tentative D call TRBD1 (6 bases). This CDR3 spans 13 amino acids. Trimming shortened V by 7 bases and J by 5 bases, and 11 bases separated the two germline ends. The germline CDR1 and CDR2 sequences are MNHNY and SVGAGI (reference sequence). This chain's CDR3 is CASTTRGTGELFF. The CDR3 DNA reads TGTGCCAGCACGACCAGGGGAACCGGGGAGCTGTTTTTT.

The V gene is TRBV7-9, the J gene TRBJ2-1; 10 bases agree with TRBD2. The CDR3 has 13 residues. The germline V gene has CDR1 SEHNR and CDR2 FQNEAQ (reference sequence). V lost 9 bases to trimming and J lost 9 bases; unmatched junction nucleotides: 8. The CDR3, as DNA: TGTGCCAGATCCCCAGCGGGAGGGGGTGAGCAGTTCTTC. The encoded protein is CARSPAGGGEQFF.

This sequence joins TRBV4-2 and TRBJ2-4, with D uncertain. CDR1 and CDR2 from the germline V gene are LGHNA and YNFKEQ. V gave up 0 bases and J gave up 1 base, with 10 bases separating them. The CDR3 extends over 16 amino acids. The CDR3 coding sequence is TGTGCCAGCAGCCAAGATTACGCCTTGGCCAAAAACATTCAGTACTTC. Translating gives CASSQDYALAKNIQYF.

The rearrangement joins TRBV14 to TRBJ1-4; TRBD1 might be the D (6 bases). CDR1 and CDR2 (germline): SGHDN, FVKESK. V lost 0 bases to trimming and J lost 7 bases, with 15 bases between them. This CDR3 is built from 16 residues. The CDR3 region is CASSQDIGGAGEKLFF. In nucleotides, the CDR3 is TGTGCCAGCAGCCAAGATATTGGGGGGGCCGGTGAAAAACTGTTTTTT.

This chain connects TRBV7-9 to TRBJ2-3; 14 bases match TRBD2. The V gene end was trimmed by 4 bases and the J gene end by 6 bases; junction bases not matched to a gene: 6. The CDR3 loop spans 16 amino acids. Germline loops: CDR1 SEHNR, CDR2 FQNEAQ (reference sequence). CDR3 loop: CASSSGLAGAWDTQYF. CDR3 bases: TGTGCCAGCAGCTCGGGACTAGCGGGAGCGTGGGATACGCAGTATTTT.

The CDR3 DNA follows: TGTGCCAGCAGCAGCCGGGGCTCCCAAGAGACCCAGTACTTC. Its translation is CASSSRGSQETQYF. The chain joins TRBV5-4 to TRBJ2-5; the D call may be TRBD1 or TRBD2 (5 bases each). Germline lookup yields CDR1 SGHNT and CDR2 YYREEE (reference sequence). V lost 4 bases and J 1 base, leaving 11 bases between the germline ends. The length of the CDR3 is 14 residues.

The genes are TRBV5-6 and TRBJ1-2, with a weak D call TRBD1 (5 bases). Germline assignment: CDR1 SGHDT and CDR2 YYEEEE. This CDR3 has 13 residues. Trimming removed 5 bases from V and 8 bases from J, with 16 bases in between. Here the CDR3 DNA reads TGTGCCAGCAGTTTACGGTCGGGGGACGGCTACACCTTC. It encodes CASSLRSGDGYTF.

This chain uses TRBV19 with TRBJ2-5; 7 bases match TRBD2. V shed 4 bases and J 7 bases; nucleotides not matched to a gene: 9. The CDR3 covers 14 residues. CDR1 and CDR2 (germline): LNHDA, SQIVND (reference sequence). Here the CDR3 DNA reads TGTGCCAGTAGTACTACGGGCCCTAGCGGGACCCAGTACTTC. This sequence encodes CASSTTGPSGTQYF.

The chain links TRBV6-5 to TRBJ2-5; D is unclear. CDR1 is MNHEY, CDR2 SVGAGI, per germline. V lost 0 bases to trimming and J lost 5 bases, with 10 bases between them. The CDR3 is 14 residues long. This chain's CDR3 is CASSYSPILETQYF. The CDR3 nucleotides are TGTGCCAGCAGTTACTCGCCGATTTTGGAGACCCAGTACTTC.

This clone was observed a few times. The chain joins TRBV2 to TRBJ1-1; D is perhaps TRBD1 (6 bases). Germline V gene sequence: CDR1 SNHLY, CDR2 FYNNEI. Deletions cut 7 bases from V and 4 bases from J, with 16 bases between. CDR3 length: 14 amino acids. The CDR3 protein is CASKPGTGATEAFF. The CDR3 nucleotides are TGTGCCAGCAAACCGGGCACGGGGGCCACTGAAGCTTTCTTT.

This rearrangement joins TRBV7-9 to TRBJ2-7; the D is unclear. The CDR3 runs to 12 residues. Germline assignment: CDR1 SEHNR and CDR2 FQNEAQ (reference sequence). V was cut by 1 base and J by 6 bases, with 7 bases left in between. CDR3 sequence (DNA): TGTGCCAGCAGCTTAGTCTGGAGCGAGCAGTACTTC. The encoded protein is CASSLVWSEQYF. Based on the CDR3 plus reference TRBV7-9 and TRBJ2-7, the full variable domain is DTGVSQNPRHKITKRGQNVTFRCDPISEHNRLYWYRQTLGQGPEFLTYFQNEAQLEKSRLLSDRFSAERPKGSFSTLEIQRTEQGDSAMYLCASSLVWSEQYFGPGTRLTVT.

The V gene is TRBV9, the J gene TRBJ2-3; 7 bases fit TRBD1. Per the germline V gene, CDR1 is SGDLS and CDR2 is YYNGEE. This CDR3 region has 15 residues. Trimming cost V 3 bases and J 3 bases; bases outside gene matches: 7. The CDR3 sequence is CASSGIQGKTDTQYF. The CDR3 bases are TGTGCCAGCAGCGGAATACAGGGGAAGACAGATACGCAGTATTTT. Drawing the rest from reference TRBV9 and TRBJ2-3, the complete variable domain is DSGVTQTPKHLITATGQRVTLRCSPRSGDLSVYWYQQSLDQGLQFLIQYYNGEERAKGNILERFSAQQFPDLHSELNLSSLELGDSALYFCASSGIQGKTDTQYFGPGTRLTVL.

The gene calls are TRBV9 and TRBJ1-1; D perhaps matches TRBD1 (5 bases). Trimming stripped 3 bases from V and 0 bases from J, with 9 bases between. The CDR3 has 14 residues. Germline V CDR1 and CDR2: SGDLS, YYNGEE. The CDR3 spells CASSGGVLNTEAFF. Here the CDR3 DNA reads TGTGCCAGCAGCGGGGGGGTGTTGAACACTGAAGCTTTCTTT.

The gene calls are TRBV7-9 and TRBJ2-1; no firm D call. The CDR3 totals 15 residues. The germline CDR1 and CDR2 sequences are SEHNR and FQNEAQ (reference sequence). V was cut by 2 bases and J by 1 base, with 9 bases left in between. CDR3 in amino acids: CASSLPSISYNEQFF. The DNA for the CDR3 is TGTGCCAGCAGCTTACCCTCTATTTCCTACAATGAGCAGTTCTTC.

CDR3 nucleotide sequence: TGTGCCAGCACTGACAGGTCCGAGCAGTACTTC. Translating gives CASTDRSEQYF. The V call is TRBV2, the J call TRBJ2-7; tentatively, D is TRBD1 (6 bases). Germline lookup yields CDR1 SNHLY and CDR2 FYNNEI. CDR3 length: 11 residues. Between the trimmed V and J ends, which lost 7 bases and 6 bases, there was a span of 10 bases.

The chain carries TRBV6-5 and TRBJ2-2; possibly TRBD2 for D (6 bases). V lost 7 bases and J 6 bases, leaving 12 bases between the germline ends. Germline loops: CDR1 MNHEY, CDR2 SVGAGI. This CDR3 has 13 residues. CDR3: CASNGGGAGELFF. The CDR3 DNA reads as TGTGCCAGCAACGGAGGAGGGGCCGGGGAGCTGTTTTTT.

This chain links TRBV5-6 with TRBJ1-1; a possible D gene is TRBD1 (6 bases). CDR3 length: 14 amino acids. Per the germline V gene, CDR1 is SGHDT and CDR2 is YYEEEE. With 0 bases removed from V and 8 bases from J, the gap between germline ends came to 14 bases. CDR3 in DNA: TGTGCCAGCAGCTTGGAAACGGGGGCGGGAGAAGCTTTCTTT. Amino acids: CASSLETGAGEAFF.

CDR3 region: CASRRRTGMNTEAFF. CDR3 bases: TGTGCCAGCAGACGCAGGACAGGGATGAACACTGAAGCTTTCTTT. The chain uses TRBV5-6 and TRBJ1-1; 8 nucleotides match TRBD1. Germline CDR1 SGHDT, CDR2 YYEEEE. There are 15 residues in the CDR3. Trimming took 5 bases from V and 0 from J; bases not matched to a gene: 6.

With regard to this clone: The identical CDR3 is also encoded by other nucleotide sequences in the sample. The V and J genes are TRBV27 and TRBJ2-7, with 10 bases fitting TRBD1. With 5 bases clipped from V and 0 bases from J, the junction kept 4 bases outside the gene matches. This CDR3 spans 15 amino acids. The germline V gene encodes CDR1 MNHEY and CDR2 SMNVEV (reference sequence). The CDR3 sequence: CASSPRTGGSYEQYF. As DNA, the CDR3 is TGTGCCAGCAGTCCACGGACAGGGGGCTCCTACGAGCAGTACTTC.